Described below is a single T cell receptor (beta chain) sequence and its context. Its antigen is not known. The sample originates from a study of human T cells and chemical hapten exposure. Study context: The study lasted around 5 months, and patients were dosed weekly with diphenylcyclopropenone on the scalp throughout. Study conclusions and caveats: Compared with pre-sensitization or healthy control sets, expanded TCRs clustered more.

Regarding time point: patch test 2, 6 weeks after DPC sensitization. Treatment indicated: therapeutic diphenylcyclopropenone sensitization with weekly scalp DPC. Trimming took off 2 bases at V and 2 bases at J, with 18 bases between the two ends. Germline CDR1 and CDR2: SGHVS and FQNEAQ. There are 17 residues in the CDR3. TCRdb re-derived calls from the RACE reads in MiXCR, one entry per CDR3 protein. The table records 330,000 or so distinct CDR3 sequences, about 6.3% of them present only once. The sequences come from whole blood, collected in connection with sensitization to the hapten diphenylcyclopropenone (DPC). The chain has TRBV7-8 and TRBJ1-2; tentatively, D is TRBD1 (6 bases). The TCR comes from a young woman with alopecia areata. Some clones in this sample may be carry-over from other donors' samples. CDR3 nucleotides: TGTGCCAGCAGCTTACAAGTTACCACAGGGACGAACTATGGCTACACCTTC. Its translation is CASSLQVTTGTNYGYTF.